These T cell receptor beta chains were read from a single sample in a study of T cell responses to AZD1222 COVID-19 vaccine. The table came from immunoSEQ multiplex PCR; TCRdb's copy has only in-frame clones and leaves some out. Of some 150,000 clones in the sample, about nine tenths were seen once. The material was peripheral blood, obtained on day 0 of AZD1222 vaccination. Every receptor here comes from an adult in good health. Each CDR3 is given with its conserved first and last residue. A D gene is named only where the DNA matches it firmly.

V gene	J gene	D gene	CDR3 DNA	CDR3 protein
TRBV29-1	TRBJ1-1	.	TGCAGCGTTGAAGGCGGGGAGGGGCCCGAAGCCATGAACACTGAAGCTTTCTTT	CSVEGGEGPEAMNTEAFF
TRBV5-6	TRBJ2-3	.	TGTGCCAGCAGTTCGGACTACCAGCGGACAGATACGCAGTATTTT	CASSSDYQRTDTQYF
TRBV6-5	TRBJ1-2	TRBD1	TGTGCCAGCAGTTACTCAGGGGACAGGGGACACTATGGCTACACCTTC	CASSYSGDRGHYGYTF
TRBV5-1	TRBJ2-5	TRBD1	TGCGCCAGCAGCTTGGTTTCGGGAACAGGGGGCTGGGAGACCCAGTACTTC	CASSLVSGTGGWETQYF
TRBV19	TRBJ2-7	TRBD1	TGTGCCAGTAGTAGGTTGACAGGGGACGAGCAGTACTTC	CASSRLTGDEQYF
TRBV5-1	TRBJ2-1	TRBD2	TGCGCCAGCAGCTCCGGCTGGAGCGGGAGGTTCGACAATGAGCAGTTCTTC	CASSSGWSGRFDNEQFF
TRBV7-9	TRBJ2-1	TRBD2	TGTGCCAGCAGCGTTCTAGCGGGAGTAAACTACAATGAGCAGTTCTTC	CASSVLAGVNYNEQFF
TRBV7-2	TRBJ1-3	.	TGTGCCAGCAGCTTAGCGCGGGGGAGACAGGTGGTTGGAAACACCATATATTTT	CASSLARGRQVVGNTIYF
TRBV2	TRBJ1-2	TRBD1	TGTGCCAGCAGTGCCTCAGGGGGCCGCACTAACTATGGCTACACCTTC	CASSASGGRTNYGYTF
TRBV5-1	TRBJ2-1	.	TGCGCCAGCAGCGGACGGAGCTCCTACAATGAGCAGTTCTTC	CASSGRSSYNEQFF
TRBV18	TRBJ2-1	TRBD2	TGTGCCAGCTCACCTAAAGTAGCGGGAGTGGGGAATGAGCAGTTCTTC	CASSPKVAGVGNEQFF
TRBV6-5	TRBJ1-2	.	TGTGCCAGCAGAACGACAGATGTCTATGGCTACACCTTC	CASRTTDVYGYTF
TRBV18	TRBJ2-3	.	TGTGCCAGCTCTCCGAGTGGTCGTACAGATACGCAGTATTTT	CASSPSGRTDTQYF
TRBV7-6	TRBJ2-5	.	TGTGCCAGCAGCCCAAATGGGGGGCGGGAGACCCAGTACTTC	CASSPNGGRETQYF
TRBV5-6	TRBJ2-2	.	TGTGCCAGCAGCTTACCTCTTTTCACCGGGGAGCTGTTTTTT	CASSLPLFTGELFF
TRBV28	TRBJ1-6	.	TGTGCCAGCACTCCCCTGGGGGGTTCACCCCTCCACTTT	CASTPLGGSPLHF
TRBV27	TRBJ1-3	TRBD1	TGTGCCAGCAGTCCCGGGACAGGAGGAAACACCATATATTTT	CASSPGTGGNTIYF
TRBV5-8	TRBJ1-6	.	TGTGCCAGCAGCTTGGGATTGACGGGCAGCCCCAATTCACCCCTCCACTTT	CASSLGLTGSPNSPLHF
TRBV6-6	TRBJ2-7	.	TGTGCCAGCAGCCCTCCTCGGACTCTACTCCCCTACGAGCAGTACTTC	CASSPPRTLLPYEQYF
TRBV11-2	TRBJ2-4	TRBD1	TGTGCCAGCAGAACCTGGGGGACAGTAAAAAACATTCAGTACTTC	CASRTWGTVKNIQYF
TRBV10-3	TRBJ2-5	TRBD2	TGTGCCATCAGTGAGACAACTAGCGGGGACCCCCAGTACTTC	CAISETTSGDPQYF
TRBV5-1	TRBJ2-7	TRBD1	TGCGCCAGCAGTGACAGGGGGACCTACGAGCAGTACTTC	CASSDRGTYEQYF
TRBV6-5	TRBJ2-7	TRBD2	TGTGCCAGCAGGATTAGCGGGGCCCCATCCTACGAGCAGTACTTC	CASRISGAPSYEQYF
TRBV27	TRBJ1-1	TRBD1	TGTGCCAGCTCGGACAGGAAGAGACTGAACACTGAAGCTTTCTTT	CASSDRKRLNTEAFF
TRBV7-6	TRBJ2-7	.	TGTGCCAGCAGCCTCCACTTCGGGGAGAATTACGAGCAGTACTTC	CASSLHFGENYEQYF
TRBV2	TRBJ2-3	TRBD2	TGTGCCAGCAAAGTCCTAGCGGGAGCGAGGACAGATACGCAGTATTTT	CASKVLAGARTDTQYF
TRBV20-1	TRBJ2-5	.	TGCAGTGCTAGTCAGGGGATTCAGGAGACCCAGTACTTC	CSASQGIQETQYF
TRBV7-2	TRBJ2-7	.	TGTGCCAGCAGCCTTAACGGGGGGCAGTACTTC	CASSLNGGQYF
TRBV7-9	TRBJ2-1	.	TGTGCCAGCAGCCCAACTGTTAATGAGCAGTTCTTC	CASSPTVNEQFF
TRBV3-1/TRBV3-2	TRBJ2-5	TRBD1	TGTGCCAGCAGCCAAGATCCCAGGGGGCACTGGGGGGAGACCCAGTACTTC	CASSQDPRGHWGETQYF
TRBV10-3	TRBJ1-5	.	TGTGCCATCGGTGGAGGTTTCAATCAGCCCCAGCATTTT	CAIGGGFNQPQHF
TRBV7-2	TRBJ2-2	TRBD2	TGTGCCAGCAGCCCAACGGTCCTAGCGGGAGGGCGGCCCGGGGAGCTGTTTTTT	CASSPTVLAGGRPGELFF
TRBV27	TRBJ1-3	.	TGTGCCAGCAGTAAGGGGCCTGGTGGAAACACCATATATTTT	CASSKGPGGNTIYF
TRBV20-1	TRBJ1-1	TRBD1	TGCAGTGCTAGTACAGGGGGCAATTTAGTAGAAGCTTTCTTT	CSASTGGNLVEAFF
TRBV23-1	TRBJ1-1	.	TGCGCCAGCAGTCACCCTGCGGGGGCCTATGGGGAAGCTTTCTTT	CASSHPAGAYGEAFF
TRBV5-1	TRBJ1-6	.	TGCGCCAGCAGCTTAGAATACGCGGAGTTTGTGAATTCACCCCTCCACTTT	CASSLEYAEFVNSPLHF
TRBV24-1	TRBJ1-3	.	TGTGCCACCAGTGATTTTTATTGCAGGGTGGACGGAAACACCATATATTTT	CATSDFYCRVDGNTIYF
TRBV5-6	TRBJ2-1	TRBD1	TGTGCCAGCAGCTTGGGACAGGGAAATGAGCAGTTCTTC	CASSLGQGNEQFF
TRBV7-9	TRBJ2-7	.	TGTGCCAGCAGCCCGGACATCTACGAGCAGTACTTC	CASSPDIYEQYF
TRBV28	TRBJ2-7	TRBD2	TGTGCCAGCAGTTCACCGGGACTAGCAATGGGTTCCTACGAGCAGTACTTC	CASSSPGLAMGSYEQYF
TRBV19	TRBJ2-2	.	TGTGCCATGCGAAAGCAGGGCGCCGCCGGGGAGCTGTTTTTT	CAMRKQGAAGELFF
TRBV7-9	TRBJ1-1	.	TGTGCCAGCAGCTTAGCGCAACAGGGGAACACTGAAGCTTTCTTT	CASSLAQQGNTEAFF
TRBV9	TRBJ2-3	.	TGTGCCAGCAGCGTAGAGGGGGGAGCAAACACAGATACGCAGTATTTT	CASSVEGGANTDTQYF
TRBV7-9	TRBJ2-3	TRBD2	TGTGCCAGCAGCTTATCCCAGCGGGAGGACATAGGCACAGATACGCAGTATTTT	CASSLSQREDIGTDTQYF
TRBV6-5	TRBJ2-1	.	TGTGCCAGCGCCGGGAGTCATGAGCAGTTCTTC	CASAGSHEQFF
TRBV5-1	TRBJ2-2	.	TGCGCCAGCAGCTTGTCTTCGGGGTACACCGGGGAGCTGTTTTTT	CASSLSSGYTGELFF
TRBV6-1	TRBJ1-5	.	TGTGCCAGCAGTGATCATCAGCCCCAGCATTTT	CASSDHQPQHF
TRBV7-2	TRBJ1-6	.	TGTGCCAGCAGGTCAGGAATTTCGAATTCACCCCTCCACTTT	CASRSGISNSPLHF